The clone carrying this TCR beta chain was seen a handful of times. This sample is drawn from a study of beta chain features in type 1 diabetes. The CDR3 runs 16 residues. Per the germline V gene, CDR1 is LNHNV and CDR2 is YYDKDF (reference sequence). Losses at the gene ends were 6 bases for V and 5 bases for J; bases not matched to a gene: 10. Of the isolated RNA, all was reverse transcribed, and so the sequenced material was expressed TCRB transcripts. Measured with immunoSEQ multiplex PCR; TCRdb has only the in-frame clones, and not every one. The data show some 220,000 clones, approximately 10% seen once.

The V gene is TRBV15, the J gene TRBJ2-7; 13 bases align to TRBD2. The receptor was isolated from a man aged 18 to 30 in good health. The source material was central memory CD4+ T cells from blood. The CDR3 DNA sequence: TGTGCCACCAGTCCTGTGGGAGGACTAGCGGGAGACGAGCAGTACTTC. Protein: CATSPVGGLAGDEQYF.